This TCR beta chain was retrieved from a study of blood T cell repertoires in COVID-19. Study background: PBMCs, B-cell-depleted T cells, or T cells were the source of the cDNA or gDNA that made up the material.

Method: immunoSEQ multiplex PCR; TCRdb's copy keeps in-frame clones and lacks some. The sample consists of 60,000 to 80,000 clones, about nine tenths of them appearing once. This clone was seen only a few times. J was trimmed by 0 bases and V by 3 bases; bases with no gene match: 1. Germline V gene sequence: CDR1 SGHTA, CDR2 FQGTGA. This CDR3 is built from 16 residues. Sequenced material: peripheral blood. This clonotype was obtained from an elderly woman with acute or convalescent COVID-19. The chain uses TRBV7-3 and TRBJ2-5; 13 bases match TRBD2. The CDR3 sequence is CASSLGLAGNQETQYF. CDR3 bases: TGTGCCAGCAGCTTGGGACTAGCGGGGAACCAAGAGACCCAGTACTTC.